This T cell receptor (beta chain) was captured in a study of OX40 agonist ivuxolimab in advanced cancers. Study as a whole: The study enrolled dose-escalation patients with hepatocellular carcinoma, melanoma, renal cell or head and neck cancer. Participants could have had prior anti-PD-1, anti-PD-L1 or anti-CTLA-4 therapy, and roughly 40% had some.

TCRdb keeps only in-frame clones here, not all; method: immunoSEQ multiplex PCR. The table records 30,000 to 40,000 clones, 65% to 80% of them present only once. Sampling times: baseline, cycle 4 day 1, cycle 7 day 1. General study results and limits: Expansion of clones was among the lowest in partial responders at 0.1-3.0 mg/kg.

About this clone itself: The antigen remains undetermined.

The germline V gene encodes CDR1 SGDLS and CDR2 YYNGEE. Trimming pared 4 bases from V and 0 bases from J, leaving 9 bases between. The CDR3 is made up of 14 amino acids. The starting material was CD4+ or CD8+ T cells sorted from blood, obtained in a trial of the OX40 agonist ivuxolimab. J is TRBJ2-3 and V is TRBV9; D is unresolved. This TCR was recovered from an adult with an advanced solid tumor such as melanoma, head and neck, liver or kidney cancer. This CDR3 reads CASSPYGSTDTQYF. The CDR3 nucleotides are TGTGCCAGCAGCCCCTACGGTAGCACAGATACGCAGTATTTT.